This T cell receptor beta chain came from a study of Graves' ophthalmopathy and Graves' hyperthyroidism. This clonotype was counted ten times or more. CDR3 regions of TCR beta were amplified from RNA transcripts. Following a first-round RT-PCR that used HTBI primers, a second-round multiplex PCR was carried out. In TCRdb, the multiplex PCR reads were re-called with MiXCR into one record per CDR3 protein. Among 400,000 or so distinct CDR3 sequences listed, 17% were seen once. Input material: peripheral blood. The source is an adult woman with stable Graves' hyperthyroidism.

The CDR3 is CASSPWDNTEAFF. CDR3 nucleotide sequence: TGTGCCAGCAGCCCGTGGGATAACACTGAAGCTTTCTTT. This chain joins TRBV6-2 or TRBV6-3 and TRBJ1-1, with D uncertain. Trimming took 6 bases from V and 2 from J, leaving 10 bases between them. This CDR3 is 13 amino acids long. Germline-derived CDR1 and CDR2 are MNHEY and SVGEGT.